This is a list of T cell receptor beta chains from one sample in a study of T-cell memory formation after mild COVID-19. MiXCR, run by TCRdb on the 5' RACE reads, gives a single entry per CDR3 protein. The table has roughly 480,000 distinct CDR3 sequences, about 23% seen once. The sequenced sample consisted of PBMCs or a T cell subset sorted from them (not recorded which). These receptors were collected from an adult woman who had mild COVID-19 (a few samples of this study predate the infection). Cell type and time point are not known. Each CDR3 is given with its conserved first and last residue. The D gene is left open where the match is weak. Clone size is not always given. Where it is, it says once, few, many or a class for expanded clones.

v_gene: TRBV5-4
j_gene: TRBJ2-1
abundance: once
d_gene: TRBD2
CDR3aa: CASSLDLAGRHNEQFF
CDR3nt: TGTGCCAGCAGCTTGGATTTAGCGGGTAGACACAATGAGCAGTTCTTC

v_gene: TRBV29-1
j_gene: TRBJ2-3
abundance: NA
d_gene: TRBD1
CDR3aa: CSVEARRQGFSDTQYF
CDR3nt: TGCAGCGTTGAAGCTCGAAGACAGGGGTTTTCAGATACGCAGTATTTT

v_gene: TRBV20-1
j_gene: TRBJ1-1
abundance: NA
d_gene: NA
CDR3aa: CSAPDSGWLSEAFF
CDR3nt: TGCAGTGCTCCGGACAGCGGCTGGTTGTCTGAAGCTTTCTTT

v_gene: TRBV5-5
j_gene: TRBJ2-7
abundance: few
d_gene: NA
CDR3aa: CASSLDLHYEQYF
CDR3nt: TGTGCCAGCAGCTTAGACTTACACTACGAGCAGTACTTC

v_gene: TRBV7-2
j_gene: TRBJ2-7
abundance: NA
d_gene: TRBD1
CDR3aa: CASRPTSRQGVDYEQYF
CDR3nt: TGTGCCAGCAGGCCGACCTCCCGACAGGGGGTGGACTACGAGCAGTACTTC

v_gene: TRBV4-1
j_gene: TRBJ1-1
abundance: once
d_gene: NA
CDR3aa: CASSQVYEEGDLGTEAFF
CDR3nt: TGCGCCAGCAGCCAAGTATACGAGGAGGGCGATCTTGGAACTGAAGCTTTCTTT

v_gene: TRBV14
j_gene: TRBJ2-5
abundance: once
d_gene: NA
CDR3aa: CASSLRMGDGTQYF
CDR3nt: TGTGCCAGCAGCCTACGAATGGGGGACGGGACCCAGTACTTC

v_gene: TRBV7-2
j_gene: TRBJ1-4
abundance: NA
d_gene: NA
CDR3aa: CASSLYTGTNEKLFF
CDR3nt: TGTGCCAGCAGCTTATATACAGGGACTAATGAAAAACTGTTTTTT

v_gene: TRBV29-1
j_gene: TRBJ2-1
abundance: few
d_gene: NA
CDR3aa: CSVVTLQSNEQFF
CDR3nt: TGCAGCGTTGTGACCCTACAGAGTAATGAGCAGTTCTTC

v_gene: TRBV12-3/TRBV12-4
j_gene: TRBJ1-1
abundance: few
d_gene: NA
CDR3aa: CASSPPRAGTEAFF
CDR3nt: TGTGCCAGCAGTCCCCCCCGGGCGGGCACTGAAGCTTTCTTT

v_gene: TRBV24-1
j_gene: TRBJ2-2
abundance: few
d_gene: NA
CDR3aa: CATGSTGKNTGELFF
CDR3nt: TGTGCCACCGGTTCCACCGGGAAGAACACCGGGGAGCTGTTTTTT

v_gene: TRBV11-3
j_gene: TRBJ1-1
abundance: NA
d_gene: NA
CDR3aa: CASAQLNTEAFF
CDR3nt: TGTGCCAGCGCACAGCTGAACACTGAAGCTTTCTTT

v_gene: TRBV5-6
j_gene: TRBJ2-5
abundance: few
d_gene: TRBD2
CDR3aa: CASRASGDQETQYF
CDR3nt: TGTGCCAGCAGGGCTAGCGGGGACCAAGAGACCCAGTACTTC

v_gene: TRBV30
j_gene: TRBJ2-3
abundance: NA
d_gene: NA
CDR3aa: CAWSVESSGDTQYF
CDR3nt: TGTGCCTGGAGTGTGGAGTCTTCTGGAGATACGCAGTATTTT

v_gene: TRBV5-4
j_gene: TRBJ2-3
abundance: NA
d_gene: TRBD2
CDR3aa: CASSLAGGGPSDTQYF
CDR3nt: TGTGCCAGCAGCTTGGCCGGGGGAGGGCCCTCGGATACGCAGTATTTT

v_gene: TRBV5-4
j_gene: TRBJ2-5
abundance: few
d_gene: NA
CDR3aa: CASSLDRKETQYF
CDR3nt: TGTGCCAGCAGCTTGGACAGAAAAGAGACCCAGTACTTC

v_gene: TRBV4-1
j_gene: TRBJ2-3
abundance: few
d_gene: TRBD2
CDR3aa: CASSQVLAEDTQYF
CDR3nt: TGCGCCAGCAGCCAAGTACTAGCGGAGGATACGCAGTATTTT

v_gene: TRBV18
j_gene: TRBJ2-1
abundance: NA
d_gene: NA
CDR3aa: CASSLGTLSYNEQFF
CDR3nt: TGTGCCAGCTCACTTGGGACACTCTCCTACAATGAGCAGTTCTTC

v_gene: TRBV7-8
j_gene: TRBJ1-1
abundance: NA
d_gene: TRBD1
CDR3aa: CASSLDRGLPNTEAFF
CDR3nt: TGTGCCAGCAGCTTAGACAGGGGGCTCCCGAACACTGAAGCTTTCTTT

v_gene: TRBV4-3
j_gene: TRBJ1-4
abundance: once
d_gene: NA
CDR3aa: CASSQGQTSDNEKLFF
CDR3nt: TGCGCCAGCAGCCAAGGACAGACCTCTGATAATGAAAAACTGTTTTTT

v_gene: TRBV20-1
j_gene: TRBJ2-7
abundance: few
d_gene: NA
CDR3aa: CSVAQGTYEQYF
CDR3nt: TGCAGTGTTGCGCAGGGGACCTACGAGCAGTACTTC

v_gene: TRBV5-1
j_gene: TRBJ1-6
abundance: NA
d_gene: TRBD1
CDR3aa: CASSLLTGDNSPLHF
CDR3nt: TGCGCCAGCAGCCTCCTGACAGGGGATAATTCACCCCTCCACTTT

v_gene: TRBV27
j_gene: TRBJ1-4
abundance: NA
d_gene: TRBD1
CDR3aa: CASSRTGGREKLFF
CDR3nt: TGTGCCAGCAGTCGTACAGGGGGCCGTGAAAAACTGTTTTTT

v_gene: TRBV9
j_gene: TRBJ2-2
abundance: NA
d_gene: NA
CDR3aa: CASSVRQGSNTGELFF
CDR3nt: TGTGCCAGCAGCGTACGCCAGGGGAGTAACACCGGGGAGCTGTTTTTT

v_gene: TRBV6-6
j_gene: TRBJ1-1
abundance: NA
d_gene: NA
CDR3aa: CASTRQSLTEAFF
CDR3nt: TGTGCCAGCACCCGACAGAGTCTCACTGAAGCTTTCTTT

v_gene: TRBV7-2
j_gene: TRBJ2-7
abundance: few
d_gene: NA
CDR3aa: CASSRQGGDAYEQYF
CDR3nt: TGTGCCAGCAGCCGTCAGGGGGGCGACGCCTACGAGCAGTACTTC

v_gene: TRBV12-3/TRBV12-4
j_gene: TRBJ1-1
abundance: NA
d_gene: NA
CDR3aa: CASSYVPGLEIEAFF
CDR3nt: TGTGCCAGCAGCTATGTACCGGGACTAGAAATTGAAGCTTTCTTT

v_gene: TRBV7-8
j_gene: TRBJ2-1
abundance: NA
d_gene: TRBD2
CDR3aa: CASSFILAGGEQFF
CDR3nt: TGTGCCAGCAGCTTCATACTAGCGGGAGGAGAGCAGTTCTTC

v_gene: TRBV11-2
j_gene: TRBJ2-1
abundance: NA
d_gene: TRBD2
CDR3aa: CASSLDPGGPSYNEQFF
CDR3nt: TGTGCCAGCAGCTTAGATCCGGGAGGGCCCTCCTACAATGAGCAGTTCTTC

v_gene: TRBV27
j_gene: TRBJ2-2
abundance: few
d_gene: TRBD2
CDR3aa: CASSSPIAGGVTGELFF
CDR3nt: TGTGCCAGCAGTTCGCCAATAGCGGGAGGGGTTACCGGGGAGCTGTTTTTT

v_gene: TRBV5-1
j_gene: TRBJ1-1
abundance: NA
d_gene: NA
CDR3aa: CASKGQTNTEAFF
CDR3nt: TGCGCCAGCAAGGGGCAGACGAACACTGAAGCTTTCTTT

v_gene: TRBV9
j_gene: TRBJ2-5
abundance: NA
d_gene: NA
CDR3aa: CASSVGALQETQYF
CDR3nt: TGTGCCAGCAGCGTAGGGGCTCTCCAAGAGACCCAGTACTTC

v_gene: TRBV6-5
j_gene: TRBJ2-3
abundance: NA
d_gene: TRBD2
CDR3aa: CASGGQAGNVYTQYF
CDR3nt: TGTGCCAGCGGTGGTCAAGCGGGGAATGTATACACGCAGTATTTT

v_gene: TRBV29-1
j_gene: TRBJ2-7
abundance: few
d_gene: NA
CDR3aa: CSGMTGPSEQYF
CDR3nt: TGCAGCGGCATGACCGGCCCCTCCGAGCAGTACTTC

v_gene: TRBV11-2
j_gene: TRBJ2-3
abundance: few
d_gene: NA
CDR3aa: CASSHWGGSTDTQYF
CDR3nt: TGTGCCAGCAGCCATTGGGGGGGCAGCACAGATACGCAGTATTTT

v_gene: TRBV7-8
j_gene: TRBJ2-7
abundance: NA
d_gene: NA
CDR3aa: CASSLAPSGFYEQYF
CDR3nt: TGTGCCAGCAGCTTAGCGCCGTCAGGCTTCTACGAGCAGTACTTC

v_gene: TRBV10-3
j_gene: TRBJ1-5
abundance: NA
d_gene: NA
CDR3aa: CAISDREGQPQHF
CDR3nt: TGTGCCATCAGTGACCGAGAAGGTCAGCCCCAGCATTTT

v_gene: TRBV30
j_gene: TRBJ1-1
abundance: NA
d_gene: NA
CDR3aa: CAWSQLIVRGPDTEAFF
CDR3nt: TGTGCCTGGAGTCAGCTGATCGTCCGAGGGCCCGACACTGAAGCTTTCTTT

v_gene: TRBV6-2/TRBV6-3
j_gene: TRBJ2-5
abundance: NA
d_gene: TRBD2
CDR3aa: CASSYWRLAGEETQYF
CDR3nt: TGTGCCAGCAGTTATTGGCGACTAGCGGGAGAAGAGACCCAGTACTTC

v_gene: TRBV5-6
j_gene: TRBJ1-1
abundance: NA
d_gene: NA
CDR3aa: CACKRVRGRNTEAFF
CDR3nt: TGTGCCTGCAAAAGGGTCAGGGGTCGGAACACTGAAGCTTTCTTT

v_gene: TRBV15
j_gene: TRBJ2-7
abundance: NA
d_gene: NA
CDR3aa: CATSRELARTYEQYF
CDR3nt: TGTGCCACCAGCAGGGAGCTAGCGAGGACCTACGAGCAGTACTTC

v_gene: TRBV2
j_gene: TRBJ1-1
abundance: few
d_gene: NA
CDR3aa: CASRPEVINTEAFF
CDR3nt: TGTGCCAGCAGACCGGAAGTGATCAACACTGAAGCTTTCTTT

v_gene: TRBV29-1
j_gene: TRBJ1-1
abundance: NA
d_gene: NA
CDR3aa: CSVHGTLLTKAFF
CDR3nt: TGCAGCGTTCACGGGACCCTGCTAACCAAAGCTTTCTTT

v_gene: TRBV24-1
j_gene: TRBJ2-6
abundance: few
d_gene: TRBD1
CDR3aa: CATSAGTGRSGANVLTF
CDR3nt: TGTGCCACCAGTGCCGGGACAGGGAGGTCTGGGGCCAACGTCCTGACTTTC

v_gene: TRBV20-1
j_gene: TRBJ2-2
abundance: NA
d_gene: TRBD2
CDR3aa: CSARGASGLNTGERFF
CDR3nt: TGCAGTGCTAGAGGGGCTAGCGGCTTGAACACCGGGGAGCGGTTTTTT

v_gene: TRBV30
j_gene: TRBJ2-7
abundance: few
d_gene: NA
CDR3aa: CAWREGSGPYEQYF
CDR3nt: TGTGCCTGGAGGGAGGGATCAGGCCCCTACGAGCAGTACTTC

v_gene: TRBV7-9
j_gene: TRBJ2-1
abundance: NA
d_gene: NA
CDR3aa: CASKRTDNEQFF
CDR3nt: TGTGCCAGCAAGCGGACAGACAATGAGCAGTTCTTC

v_gene: TRBV12-3/TRBV12-4
j_gene: TRBJ1-2
abundance: NA
d_gene: NA
CDR3aa: CASSLGEMGYTF
CDR3nt: TGTGCCAGCAGTTTAGGCGAGATGGGCTACACCTTC

v_gene: TRBV2
j_gene: TRBJ1-1
abundance: NA
d_gene: TRBD1
CDR3aa: CASSLDRGRLVGAFF
CDR3nt: TGTGCCAGCAGTCTTGACAGGGGGAGACTGGTTGGAGCTTTCTTT

v_gene: TRBV24-1
j_gene: TRBJ1-2
abundance: NA
d_gene: NA
CDR3aa: CATSDMGDYGYTF
CDR3nt: TGTGCCACCAGTGATATGGGGGACTATGGCTACACCTTC

v_gene: TRBV5-1
j_gene: TRBJ2-1
abundance: NA
d_gene: NA
CDR3aa: CASSLVEGPDQFF
CDR3nt: TGCGCCAGCAGCTTGGTTGAGGGACCCGACCAGTTCTTC

v_gene: TRBV28
j_gene: TRBJ2-1
abundance: few
d_gene: NA
CDR3aa: CASSHEGNEQFF
CDR3nt: TGTGCCAGCAGCCACGAGGGGAATGAGCAGTTCTTC

v_gene: TRBV5-6
j_gene: TRBJ2-1
abundance: few
d_gene: TRBD2
CDR3aa: CASSGGRASYNEQFF
CDR3nt: TGTGCCAGCAGCGGCGGGAGGGCCTCCTACAATGAGCAGTTCTTC